What follows are 11 T cell receptor beta chains derived from one specimen sequenced in a study of neurological immune-mediated disorders. TCRdb independently ran MiXCR on the 5' RACE reads; one entry per CDR3 protein. The table includes tens of thousands of distinct CDR3 sequences, 14% detected once. Sample: PBMCs. The receptors here all came from a woman aged 50 to 65 in good health.

This clonotype has a count of ten or more. The J gene is TRBJ2-7, the V gene TRBV29-1, with D perhaps TRBD1 or TRBD2 (5 bases each). This CDR3 is 13 amino acids long. V was clipped by 4 bases and J by 0 bases, with 10 bases between them. CDR1 SQVTM and CDR2 ANQGSEA come from the germline V gene. CDR3 nucleotide sequence: TGCAGCGTTGGGGCAGGGAGCTCCTACGAGCAGTACTTC. The encoded protein is CSVGAGSSYEQYF.

About this clonotype itself: At one boundary the junction diverges from the germline segment, which might be a read error. The chain links TRBV24-1 to TRBJ2-1, with TRBD2 matching over 7 bases. CDR1 is KGHDR and CDR2 is SFDVKD in the germline V gene. CDR3 length: 15 residues. In nucleotides, the CDR3 is TGTTCCACCAGCCTGTGGGGGGAGGGCTACAATGAGCAATTCTTC. As protein: CSTSLWGEGYNEQFF.

The chain is built from TRBV7-3 and TRBJ2-1, with 11 bases lining up with TRBD2. CDR3 length: 16 amino acids. Germline CDR1 reads SGHTA; CDR2 reads FQGTGA. The trim removed 5 bases at V and 5 bases at J, leaving 8 bases unmatched. Written as DNA, the CDR3 is TGTGCCAGCAGCCAACCGGGACTAGCGGATAACAATGAGCAGTTCTTC. It translates to CASSQPGLADNNEQFF.

This clonotype was counted many times. The rearrangement links TRBV20-1 to TRBJ1-5; perhaps TRBD1 as D (6 bases). This CDR3 spans 17 amino acids. From germline, CDR1 is DFQATT and CDR2 SNEGSKA (reference sequence). Trimming took 0 bases from V and 2 from J, leaving 17 bases between them. The CDR3 protein is CSARDGSQDSRNQPQHF. CDR3 coding DNA: TGCAGTGCTAGAGATGGGTCCCAGGACAGCCGCAATCAGCCCCAGCATTTT.

This clonotype has a count of ten or more. CDR3: CASSRPVFGELFF. The CDR3 DNA reads as TGTGCCAGCAGCCGCCCCGTTTTCGGGGAGCTGTTTTTT. V and J are TRBV3-1 and TRBJ2-2, with D uncertain. The CDR3 totals 13 residues. Trimming removed 4 bases at V and 7 bases at J, with 10 bases between. Germline CDR1 LGHDT, CDR2 YNNKEL (reference sequence).

At least ten counts were recorded for this clonotype. The V and J genes are TRBV5-1 and TRBJ2-1; D not certain. CDR3 length: 12 residues. The germline V gene encodes CDR1 SGHRS and CDR2 YFSETQ. The ends were cut back, 4 bases at V and 7 bases at J, with 9 bases in the middle. The CDR3: CASSQIGNEQFF. CDR3 DNA: TGCGCCAGCAGCCAGATCGGTAATGAGCAGTTCTTC.

This clonotype was picked up many times. The J gene is TRBJ2-1, the V gene TRBV5-1; weak D call: TRBD2 (6 bases). Trimming shortened V by 4 bases and J by 6 bases, and 17 bases separated the two germline ends. The CDR3 spans 15 residues. The V gene's germline CDR1 is SGHRS and CDR2 YFSETQ. The CDR3 is CASSEGTSTLNEQFF. In nucleotides, the CDR3 is TGCGCCAGCAGCGAGGGGACTTCCACGCTCAATGAGCAGTTCTTC.

This clonotype has a count of ten or more. The chain recombines TRBV7-2 with TRBJ2-3; 7 bases fit TRBD2. This CDR3 is built from 16 residues. V was clipped by 2 bases and J by 0 bases; unmatched bases: 5. Germline loops: CDR1 SGHTA, CDR2 FQGNSA. CDR3 protein: CASSLWGGESTDTQYF. CDR3 sequence (DNA): TGTGCCAGCAGCTTATGGGGAGGGGAGAGCACAGATACGCAGTATTTT. Together with reference TRBV7-2 and TRBJ2-3, the CDR3 gives the full variable domain: GAGVSQSPSNKVTEKGKDVELRCDPISGHTALYWYRQSLGQGLEFLIYFQGNSAPDKSGLPSDRFSAERTGGSVSTLTIQRTQQEDSAVYLCASSLWGGESTDTQYFGPGTRLTVL.

This clonotype was counted ten times or more. This chain uses TRBV5-1 with TRBJ2-5, with 7 positions matching TRBD2. Unmatched junction bases numbered 13, after V lost 0 bases and J lost 5 bases. The CDR3 loop spans 17 amino acids. CDR1 is SGHRS and CDR2 is YFSETQ in the germline V gene. The CDR3: CASSLDGGLGSMETQYF. CDR3 nucleotides: TGCGCCAGCAGCTTGGATGGAGGACTAGGGTCTATGGAGACCCAGTACTTC.

V gene TRBV7-2 combines with J gene TRBJ2-7, with no clear D. This CDR3 region has 14 residues. Deletions cut 1 base from V and 1 base from J, with 8 bases between. Germline lookup yields CDR1 SGHTA and CDR2 FQGNSA. The CDR3 DNA reads as TGTGCCAGCAGCTTAGTCTACAGTTCCTACGAGCAGTACTTC. This gives the protein CASSLVYSSYEQYF.

This clonotype has at least ten counts. The chain recombines TRBV20-1 with TRBJ2-7, with D unclear. The CDR3 runs 15 residues. Germline V lookup: CDR1 DFQATT, CDR2 SNEGSKA (reference sequence). V lost 6 bases and J lost 6, with 24 bases in between. CDR3 DNA: TGCAGTGCACAATCTCCCGGGCCCGTGAGTGGCGAGCAGTACTTC. Amino acid sequence: CSAQSPGPVSGEQYF.